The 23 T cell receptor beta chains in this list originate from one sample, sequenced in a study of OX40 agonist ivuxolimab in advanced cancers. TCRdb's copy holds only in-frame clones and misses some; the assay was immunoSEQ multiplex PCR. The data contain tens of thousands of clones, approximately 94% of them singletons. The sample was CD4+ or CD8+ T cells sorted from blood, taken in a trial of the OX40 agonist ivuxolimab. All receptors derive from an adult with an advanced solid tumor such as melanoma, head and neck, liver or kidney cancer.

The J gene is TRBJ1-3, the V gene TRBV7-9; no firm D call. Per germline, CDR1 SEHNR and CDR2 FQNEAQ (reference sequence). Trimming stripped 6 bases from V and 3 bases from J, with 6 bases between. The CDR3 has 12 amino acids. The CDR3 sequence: CASREIGNTIYF. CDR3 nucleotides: TGTGCCAGCAGGGAAATTGGAAACACCATATATTTT.

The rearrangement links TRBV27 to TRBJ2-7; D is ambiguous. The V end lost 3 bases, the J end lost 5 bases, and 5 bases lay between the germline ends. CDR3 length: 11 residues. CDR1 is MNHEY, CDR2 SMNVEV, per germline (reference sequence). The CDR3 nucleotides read TGTGCCAGCAGTTTCCGGAACGAGCAGTACTTC. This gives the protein CASSFRNEQYF.

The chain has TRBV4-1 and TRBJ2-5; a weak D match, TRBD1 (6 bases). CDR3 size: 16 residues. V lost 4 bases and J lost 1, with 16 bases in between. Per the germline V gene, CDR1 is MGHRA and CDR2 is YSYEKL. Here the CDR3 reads CASSLLWGRAQETQYF. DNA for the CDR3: TGCGCCAGCAGCCTGCTGTGGGGGCGGGCCCAAGAGACCCAGTACTTC.

The CDR3 loop reads CASSPGLAEPFF. CDR3 sequence (DNA): TGCGCCAGCAGCCCCGGACTAGCGGAACCGTTCTTC. This chain uses TRBV4-1 with TRBJ2-1; 10 bases are shared with TRBD2. Germline V gives CDR1 MGHRA, CDR2 YSYEKL. The trim removed 4 bases at V and 15 bases at J, leaving 6 bases unmatched. The CDR3 is 12 residues long.

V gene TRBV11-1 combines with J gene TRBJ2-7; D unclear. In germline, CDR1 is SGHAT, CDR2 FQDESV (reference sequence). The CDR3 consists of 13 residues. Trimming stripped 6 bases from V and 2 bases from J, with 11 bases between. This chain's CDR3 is CASSVGGPYEQYF. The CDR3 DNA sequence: TGTGCCAGCAGTGTCGGTGGACCCTACGAGCAGTACTTC. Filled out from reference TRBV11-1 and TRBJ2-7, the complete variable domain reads EAEVAQSPRYKITEKSQAVAFWCDPISGHATLYWYRQILGQGPELLVQFQDESVVDDSQLPKDRFSAERLKGVDSTLKIQPAELGDSAMYLCASSVGGPYEQYFGPGTRLTVT.

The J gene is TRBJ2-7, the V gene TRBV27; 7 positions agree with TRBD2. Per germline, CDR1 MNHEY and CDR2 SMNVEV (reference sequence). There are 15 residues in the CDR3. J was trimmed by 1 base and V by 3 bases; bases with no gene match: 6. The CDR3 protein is CASSFGAGLSYEQYF. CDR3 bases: TGTGCCAGCAGTTTTGGAGCGGGACTATCCTACGAGCAGTACTTC.

CDR3 nucleotides: TGTGCCAGCAGTCACCTAGCGGGAACTGGATACGAGCAGTACTTC. Its protein is CASSHLAGTGYEQYF. The V and J genes are TRBV28 and TRBJ2-7; TRBD2 agrees at 9 bases. The CDR3 spans 15 residues. Per the germline V gene, CDR1 is MDHEN and CDR2 is SYDVKM. The V segment lost 5 bases and the J segment 4 bases; nucleotides outside the gene matches: 9.

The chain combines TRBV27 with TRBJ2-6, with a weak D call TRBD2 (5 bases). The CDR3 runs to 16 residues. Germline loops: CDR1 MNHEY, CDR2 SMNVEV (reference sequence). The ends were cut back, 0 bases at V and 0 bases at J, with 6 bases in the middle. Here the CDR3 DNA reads TGTGCCAGCAGTTTATCGGGAGTCTCTGGGGCCAACGTCCTGACTTTC. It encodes CASSLSGVSGANVLTF.

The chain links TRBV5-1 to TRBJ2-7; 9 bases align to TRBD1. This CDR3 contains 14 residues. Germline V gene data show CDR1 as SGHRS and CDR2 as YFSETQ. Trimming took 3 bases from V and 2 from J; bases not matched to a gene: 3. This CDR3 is CASSSGTGTYEQYF. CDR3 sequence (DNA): TGCGCCAGCAGCTCCGGGACAGGGACCTACGAGCAGTACTTC.

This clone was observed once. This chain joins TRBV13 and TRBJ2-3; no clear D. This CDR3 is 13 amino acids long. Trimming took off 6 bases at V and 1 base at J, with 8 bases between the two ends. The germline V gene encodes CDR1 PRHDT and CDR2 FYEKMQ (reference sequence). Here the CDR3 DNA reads TGTGCCAGCAGGGGTTCTCGCACAGATACGCAGTATTTT. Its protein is CASRGSRTDTQYF.

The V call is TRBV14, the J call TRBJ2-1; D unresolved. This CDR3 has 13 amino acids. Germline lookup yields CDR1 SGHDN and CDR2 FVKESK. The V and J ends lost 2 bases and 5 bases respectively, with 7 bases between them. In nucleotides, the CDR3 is TGTGCCAGCAGCCAACTGGGCCACAATGAGCAGTTCTTC. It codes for CASSQLGHNEQFF.

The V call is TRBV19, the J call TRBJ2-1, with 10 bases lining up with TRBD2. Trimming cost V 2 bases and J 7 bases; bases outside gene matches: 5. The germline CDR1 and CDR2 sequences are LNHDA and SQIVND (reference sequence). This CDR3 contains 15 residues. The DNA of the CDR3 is TGTGCCAGTAGTATATGGGCTAGCGGGAGTAATGAGCAGTTCTTC. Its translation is CASSIWASGSNEQFF.

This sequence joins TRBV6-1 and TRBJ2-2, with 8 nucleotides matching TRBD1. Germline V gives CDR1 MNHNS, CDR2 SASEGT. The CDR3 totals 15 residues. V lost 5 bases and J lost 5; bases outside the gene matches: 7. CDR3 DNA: TGTGCCAGCAGTAAAAAGGACAGGGAAACCGGGGAGCTGTTTTTT. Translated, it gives CASSKKDRETGELFF.

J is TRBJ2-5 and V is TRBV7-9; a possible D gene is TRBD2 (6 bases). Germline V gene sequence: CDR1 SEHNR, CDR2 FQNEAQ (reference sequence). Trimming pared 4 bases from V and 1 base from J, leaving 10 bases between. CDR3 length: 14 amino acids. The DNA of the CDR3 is TGTGCCAGCAGCTCGAGCGGGTTCCAAGAGACCCAGTACTTC. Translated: CASSSSGFQETQYF.

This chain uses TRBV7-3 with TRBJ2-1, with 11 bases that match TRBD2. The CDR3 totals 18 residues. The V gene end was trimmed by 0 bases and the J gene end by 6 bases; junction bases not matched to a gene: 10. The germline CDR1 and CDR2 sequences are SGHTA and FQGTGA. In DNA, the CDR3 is TGTGCCAGCAGCTTAACTCCGGGACTAGCGGTGATGGGCAATGAGCAGTTCTTC. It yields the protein CASSLTPGLAVMGNEQFF.

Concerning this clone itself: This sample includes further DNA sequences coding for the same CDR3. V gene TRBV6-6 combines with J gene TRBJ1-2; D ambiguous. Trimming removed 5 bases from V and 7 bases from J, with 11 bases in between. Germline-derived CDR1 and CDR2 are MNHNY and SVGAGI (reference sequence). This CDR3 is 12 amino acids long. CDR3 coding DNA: TGTGCCAGCAGTGATAGCGTCTTTGGCTACACCTTC. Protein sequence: CASSDSVFGYTF.

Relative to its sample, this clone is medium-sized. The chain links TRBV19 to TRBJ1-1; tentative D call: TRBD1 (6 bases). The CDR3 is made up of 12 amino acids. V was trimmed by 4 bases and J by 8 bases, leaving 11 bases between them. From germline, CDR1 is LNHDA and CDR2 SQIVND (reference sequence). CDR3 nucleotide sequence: TGTGCCAGTAGTAACCTCGGACAGGAAGCTTTCTTT. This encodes CASSNLGQEAFF.

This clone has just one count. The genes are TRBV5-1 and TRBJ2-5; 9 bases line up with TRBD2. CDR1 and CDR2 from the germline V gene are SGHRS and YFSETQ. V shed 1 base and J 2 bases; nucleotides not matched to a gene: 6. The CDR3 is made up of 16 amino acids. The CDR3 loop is CASSLLAGVDQETQYF. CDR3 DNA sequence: TGCGCCAGCAGCTTGTTAGCGGGAGTAGATCAAGAGACCCAGTACTTC.

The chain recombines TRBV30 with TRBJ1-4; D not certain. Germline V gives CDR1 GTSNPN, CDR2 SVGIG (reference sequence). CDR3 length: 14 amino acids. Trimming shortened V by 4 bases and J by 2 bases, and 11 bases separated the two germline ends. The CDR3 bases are TGTGCCTGGAATGTCGGCGGGACTAATGAAAAACTGTTTTTT. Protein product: CAWNVGGTNEKLFF.

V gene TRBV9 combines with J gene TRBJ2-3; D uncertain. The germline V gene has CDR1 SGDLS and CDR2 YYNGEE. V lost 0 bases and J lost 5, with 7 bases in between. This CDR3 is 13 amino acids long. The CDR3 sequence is CASSVEYEDTQYF. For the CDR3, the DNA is TGTGCCAGCAGCGTAGAGTACGAAGATACGCAGTATTTT.

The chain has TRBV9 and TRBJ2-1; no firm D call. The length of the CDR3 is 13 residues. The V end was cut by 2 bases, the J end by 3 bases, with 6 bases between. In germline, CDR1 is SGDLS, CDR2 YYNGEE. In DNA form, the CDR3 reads TGTGCCAGCAGCGTCGGTTACTACAATGAGCAGTTCTTC. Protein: CASSVGYYNEQFF. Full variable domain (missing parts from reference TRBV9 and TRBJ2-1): DSGVTQTPKHLITATGQRVTLRCSPRSGDLSVYWYQQSLDQGLQFLIQYYNGEERAKGNILERFSAQQFPDLHSELNLSSLELGDSALYFCASSVGYYNEQFFGPGTRLTVL.

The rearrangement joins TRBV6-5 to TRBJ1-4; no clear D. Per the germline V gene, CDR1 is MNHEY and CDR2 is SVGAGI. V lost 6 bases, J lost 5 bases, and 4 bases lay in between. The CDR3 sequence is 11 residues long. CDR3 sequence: CASRENEKLFF. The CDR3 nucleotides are TGTGCCAGCAGAGAGAATGAAAAACTGTTTTTT.

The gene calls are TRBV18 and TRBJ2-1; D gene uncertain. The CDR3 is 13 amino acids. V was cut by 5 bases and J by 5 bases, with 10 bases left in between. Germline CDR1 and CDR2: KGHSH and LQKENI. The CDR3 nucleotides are TGTGCCAGCTCAAAAGCGAGGAACAATGAGCAGTTCTTC. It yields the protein CASSKARNNEQFF.